Sequencing of this TCR beta chain was carried out in a study of response to subunit inactivated influenza vaccine. This clonotype occurred a few times. No antigen is known for it. TCRdb redid the calling of the RT-PCR reads with MiXCR, one entry per CDR3 protein. The sample has hundreds of thousands of distinct CDR3 sequences; about an eighth are singletons. General study results and limits: Each seasonal influenza vaccination, the authors suggested, recruits few new T cells.

The input for sequencing was PBMCs from blood, taken on the day of vaccination. The sequence was collected from a man aged 50-59 years who received an inactivated influenza vaccine.

CDR3 bases: TGTGCCAGCAGCATCCGAGGGGTAACTAACTATGGCTACACCTTC. Translating gives CASSIRGVTNYGYTF. The chain links TRBV27 to TRBJ1-2; TRBD1 is a possible D gene (5 bases). The V end was cut by 6 bases, the J end by 0 bases, with 14 bases between. The length of the CDR3 is 15 residues. CDR1 is MNHEY and CDR2 is SMNVEV in the germline V gene (reference sequence).